The 3 T cell receptor beta chains presented below share a single source sample, sequenced in a study of tissue T cells after allogeneic stem cell transplantation. Profiled with immunoSEQ multiplex PCR; TCRdb holds only in-frame clones, not every one. The sample lists about 310 clones, nearly 50% occurring once. Sequencing was done on a sample of skin. The receptors were sampled from a female BALB/c mouse in good health. The MHC haplotype of this mouse line is H2-d.

With respect to this clone: Gene names follow the mouse nomenclature. The missing CDR3 end, 1 residue past where the read stops, is filled in from the germline J gene. This chain joins TRBV13-3 and TRBJ1-4; a weak D match, TRBD1 (6 bases). Trimming removed 4 bases from V and 7 bases from J, with 14 bases in between. The V gene's germline CDR1 is NNHDY and CDR2 SYVADS. The CDR3 covers 14 residues. Incomplete CDR3 DNA: TGTGCCAGCAGTTACAGGGAAAGGGGCGAAAGATTATTT. It specifies CASSYRERGERLF. Given in full, the CDR3 is CASSYRERGERLFF.

Comments on this clone: Any gene name here is a mouse gene name. The CDR3 extends 1 residue past the end of the read, so its final part is completed from the germline J gene. This chain links TRBV1 with TRBJ2-5; D is ambiguous. The CDR3 is 13 amino acids. Between the trimmed V and J ends, which lost 3 bases and 0 bases, there was a span of 4 bases. Germline V gene lookup returns CDR1 NSQYPW and CDR2 LRSPGD (reference sequence). The CDR3 bases that were read are TGCACCTGCAGTGCGGAAAACCAAGACACCCAGTAC. It specifies CTCSAENQDTQY. The complete CDR3 protein is CTCSAENQDTQYF.

Concerning this clone itself: Germline and genes here are mouse. The CDR3 here is CAWSSPGLEKDTQYF. Partial CDR3 DNA: TGTGCCTGGAGTTCCCCCGGACTGGAAAAAGACACCCAGTAC. This chain links TRBV31 with TRBJ2-5; 7 bases agree with TRBD2. The read finishes 1 residue shy of the CDR3 end, and the germline J gene is used to complete it. V dropped 2 bases and J dropped 4; count of bases not matched to a gene: 9. Germline values: CDR1 GKSSPN, CDR2 SITVG. This CDR3 comprises 15 residues. Using reference TRBV31 and TRBJ2-5 for the parts outside the CDR3, the full variable domain is AQTIHQWPVAEIKAVGSPLSLGCTIKGKSSPNLYWYWQATGGTLQQLFYSITVGQVESVVQLNLSASRPKDDQFILSTEKLLLSHSGFYLCAWSSPGLEKDTQYFGPGTRLLVL.